The table lists the clone carrying this T cell receptor (beta chain) with many counts. Samples came from patients with localized non-small cell lung adenocarcinoma. This record belongs to a study of CD4 and CD8 cells across lung adenocarcinoma regions. TCRdb independently ran MiXCR on the PCR reads; one entry per CDR3 protein. The data contain about 12,000 distinct CDR3 sequences, 47% of them seen just once; the ten biggest clones take up less than 35%. The TCR was taken from a male donor with lung adenocarcinoma. The CD4 and CD8 labels of this study may be unreliable. Sequencing input: CD8+ T cells from the margin of a lung tumor.

For the CDR3, the DNA is TGTGCCAGCAGTTACCGGTGGGCCCTCACCGGGGAGCTGTTTTTT. It specifies CASSYRWALTGELFF. The J gene is TRBJ2-2, the V gene TRBV6-2 or TRBV6-3, with D unresolved. The CDR3 runs to 15 residues. V gave up 2 bases and J gave up 4 bases, with 11 bases separating them. Germline V CDR1 and CDR2: MNHEY, SVGEGT.